This TCR beta chain was sequenced in a study of Ad26.COV2.S vaccination and SARS-CoV-2 variants. Looking at the study overall: Ad26.COV2.S arm of COV1001 included the donor. Study observations and caveats: Reported findings describe substantial breadth in spike-specific CD8+ and CD4+ T cell responses following vaccination. People given the vaccine had a wider spike-specific TCR breadth than placebo recipients did.

V lost 4 bases, J lost 7 bases, and 10 bases stayed unmatched. Germline CDR1 reads KGHDR; CDR2 reads SFDVKD. The CDR3 is 15 residues long. Concerning this clone: Its antigen remains unidentified.

The data were produced by immunoSEQ multiplex PCR, yet TCRdb's version contains in-frame clones alone and is incomplete. The table lists about 320,000 clones, just over 85% of them singletons. The treatment is: roughly 19 received Ad26.COV2.S at low or high dose, single or two shots; roughly five received placebo; per-sample allocation not given. All samples were drawn on day 63, counting from the first vaccine or placebo injection. This clonotype originated in a person between 18 and 65 years old who received the Ad26.COV2.S COVID-19 vaccine or a placebo. The sample here was peripheral blood, taken in a trial of Ad26.COV2.S vaccine versus placebo. The V call is TRBV24-1, the J call TRBJ2-7, with TRBD1 identical over 9 bases. CDR3 in amino acids: CATSDSGQGTLEQYF. Written as DNA, the CDR3 is TGTGCCACCAGTGACTCGGGACAGGGAACCCTAGAGCAGTACTTC.